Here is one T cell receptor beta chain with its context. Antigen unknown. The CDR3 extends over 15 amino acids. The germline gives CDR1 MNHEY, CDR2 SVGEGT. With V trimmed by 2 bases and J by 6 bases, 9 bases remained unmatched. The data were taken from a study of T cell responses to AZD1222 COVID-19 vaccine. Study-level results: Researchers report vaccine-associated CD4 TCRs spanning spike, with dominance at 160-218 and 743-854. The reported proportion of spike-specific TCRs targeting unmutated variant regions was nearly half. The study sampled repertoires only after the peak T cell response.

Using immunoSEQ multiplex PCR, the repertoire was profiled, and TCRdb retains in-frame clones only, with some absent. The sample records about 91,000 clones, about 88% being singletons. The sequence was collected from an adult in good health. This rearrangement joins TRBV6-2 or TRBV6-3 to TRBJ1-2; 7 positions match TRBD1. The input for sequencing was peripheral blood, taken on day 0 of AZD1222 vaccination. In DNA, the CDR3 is TGTGCCAGCAGTTACCAAGGGGGCGGATACGATGGCTACACCTTC. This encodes CASSYQGGGYDGYTF.